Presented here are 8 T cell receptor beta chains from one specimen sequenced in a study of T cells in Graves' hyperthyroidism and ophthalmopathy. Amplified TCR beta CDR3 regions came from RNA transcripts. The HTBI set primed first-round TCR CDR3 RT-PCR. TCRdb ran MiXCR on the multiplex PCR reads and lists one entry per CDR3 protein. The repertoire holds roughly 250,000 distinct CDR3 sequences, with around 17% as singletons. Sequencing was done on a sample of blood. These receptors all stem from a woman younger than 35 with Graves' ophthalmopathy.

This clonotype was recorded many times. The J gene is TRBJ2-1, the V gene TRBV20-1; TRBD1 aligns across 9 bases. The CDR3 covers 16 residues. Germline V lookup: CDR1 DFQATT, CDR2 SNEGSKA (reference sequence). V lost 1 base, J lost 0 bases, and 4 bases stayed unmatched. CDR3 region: CSARVGTGTSYNEQFF. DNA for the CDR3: TGCAGTGCTAGAGTAGGGACAGGGACCTCCTACAATGAGCAGTTCTTC.

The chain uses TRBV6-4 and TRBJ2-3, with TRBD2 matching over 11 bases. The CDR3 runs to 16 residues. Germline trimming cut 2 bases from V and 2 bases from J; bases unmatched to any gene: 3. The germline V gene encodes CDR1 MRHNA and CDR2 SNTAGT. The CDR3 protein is CASSDGTSGHTDTQYF. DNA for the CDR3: TGTGCCAGCAGTGACGGGACTAGCGGCCACACAGATACGCAGTATTTT.

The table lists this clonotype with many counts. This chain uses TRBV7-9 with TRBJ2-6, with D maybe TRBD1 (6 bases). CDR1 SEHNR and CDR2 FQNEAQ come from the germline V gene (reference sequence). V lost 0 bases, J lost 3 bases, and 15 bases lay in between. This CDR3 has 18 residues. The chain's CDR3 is CASSLAPGRGSGANVLTF. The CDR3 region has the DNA TGTGCCAGCAGCTTAGCGCCCGGCAGGGGAAGTGGGGCCAACGTCCTGACTTTC.

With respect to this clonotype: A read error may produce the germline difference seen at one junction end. The chain's CDR3 is CASSASYRVYLCF. As DNA, the CDR3 is TGTGCCAGCAGCGCTTCCTACAGGGTCTATCTATGCTTC. The J gene is TRBJ2-4, the V gene TRBV2, with D perhaps matching TRBD1 (6 bases). Germline CDR1 reads SNHLY; CDR2 reads FYNNEI. There are 13 residues in the CDR3.

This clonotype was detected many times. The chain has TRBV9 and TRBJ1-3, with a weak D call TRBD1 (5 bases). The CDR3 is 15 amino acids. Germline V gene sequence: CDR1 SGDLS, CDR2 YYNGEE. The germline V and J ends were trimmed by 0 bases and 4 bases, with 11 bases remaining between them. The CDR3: CASSVDGGFGNTIYF. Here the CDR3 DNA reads TGTGCCAGCAGCGTAGATGGGGGATTCGGAAACACCATATATTTT.

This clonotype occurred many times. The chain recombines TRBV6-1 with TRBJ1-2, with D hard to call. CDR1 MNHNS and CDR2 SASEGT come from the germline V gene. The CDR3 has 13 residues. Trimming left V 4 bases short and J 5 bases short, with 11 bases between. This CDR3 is CASSAWTGYGYTF. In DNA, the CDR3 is TGTGCCAGCAGTGCGTGGACCGGATATGGCTACACCTTC.

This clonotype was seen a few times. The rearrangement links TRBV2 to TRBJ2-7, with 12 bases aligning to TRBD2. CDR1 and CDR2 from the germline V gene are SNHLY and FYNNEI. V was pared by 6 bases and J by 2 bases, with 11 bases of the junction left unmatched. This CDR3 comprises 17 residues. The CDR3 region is CASRGFGLAGTTYEQYF. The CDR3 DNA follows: TGTGCCAGCAGGGGGTTCGGACTAGCGGGGACAACCTACGAGCAGTACTTC.

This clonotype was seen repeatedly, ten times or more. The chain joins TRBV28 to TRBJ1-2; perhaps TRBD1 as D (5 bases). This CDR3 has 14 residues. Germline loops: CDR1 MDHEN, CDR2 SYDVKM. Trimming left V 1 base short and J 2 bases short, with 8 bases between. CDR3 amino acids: CASSLFGGNYGYTF. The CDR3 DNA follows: TGTGCCAGCAGTTTATTTGGGGGAAACTATGGCTACACCTTC.